The subject of this entry is one TCR beta chain. What it binds is not known. These data are taken from a study of beta chain features in type 1 diabetes. Study-wide results and limits: Among patients, naive, central memory and Treg TCRB repertoires appeared more similar than among healthy donors. Whether HLA type influences TCRB rearrangement remained unresolved here.

The entirety of the isolated RNA underwent reverse transcription, so expressed TCRB transcripts were sequenced. Clones were sequenced by immunoSEQ multiplex PCR, and TCRdb holds only the in-frame ones, with some missing. The sample holds fewer than 500,000 clones, around 13% seen once. Naive, central memory, regulatory and stem cell-like memory cells within the CD4+ compartment were sorted using CD45RO/CCR7/CD25/CD127/CD95/CD27. The germline V gene has CDR1 SGHDN and CDR2 FVKESK. CDR3 length: 16 residues. The V segment lost 4 bases and the J segment 1 base; nucleotides outside the gene matches: 5. Sequences were obtained from naive CD4+ T cells from blood. The receptor's source is a man aged 25-45 years in good health. The chain recombines TRBV14 with TRBJ2-1; 9 nucleotides match TRBD2. CDR3 bases: TGTGCCAGCAGCCCTCTAGCGGGGAGTTCCTACAATGAGCAGTTCTTC. Amino acids: CASSPLAGSSYNEQFF.